The source of this TCR beta chain is a study of early T cells in non-severe SARS-CoV-2 infection. For the study at large: Unsorted whole-blood RNA was sequenced in bulk, leaving chains unpaired. Overall study findings and caveats: VDJdb-based matching was biased toward anti-spike CD8 responses and missed private and CD4 specificities.

This CDR3 spans 14 amino acids. Germline CDR1 is MGHRA and CDR2 is YSYEKL. Trimming cost V 3 bases and J 4 bases; bases outside gene matches: 5. In its sample, this clonotype was seen many times. Its cognate antigen is unknown. Individual cDNA molecules each received unique molecular identifiers attached to them. MiXCR was run by TCRdb on the 5' RACE reads, yielding one entry per CDR3 protein. Among approximately 69,000 distinct CDR3 sequences listed, 12% were seen once. V and J are TRBV4-1 and TRBJ1-1; TRBD1 matches 7 bases. Material: whole blood. This TCR came from an adult who was a healthcare worker with PCR-confirmed SARS-CoV-2 infection or an uninfected control (not recorded which). CDR3: CASSHPPGGTEAFF. Written as DNA, the CDR3 is TGCGCCAGCAGCCACCCCCCAGGGGGCACTGAAGCTTTCTTT.